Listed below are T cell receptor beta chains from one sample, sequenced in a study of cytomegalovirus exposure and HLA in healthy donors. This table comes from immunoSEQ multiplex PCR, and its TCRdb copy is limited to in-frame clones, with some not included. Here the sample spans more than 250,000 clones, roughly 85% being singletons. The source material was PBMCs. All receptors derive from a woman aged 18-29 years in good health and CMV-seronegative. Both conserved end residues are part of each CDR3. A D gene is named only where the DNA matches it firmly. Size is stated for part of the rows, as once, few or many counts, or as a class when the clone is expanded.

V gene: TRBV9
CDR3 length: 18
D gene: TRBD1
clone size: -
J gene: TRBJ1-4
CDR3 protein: CASSVSTGGYATNEKLFF
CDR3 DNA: TGTGCCAGCAGCGTTTCCACAGGGGGCTATGCAACTAATGAAAAACTGTTTTTT

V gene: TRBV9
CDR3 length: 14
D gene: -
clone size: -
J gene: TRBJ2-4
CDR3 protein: CASSEDFTKNIQYF
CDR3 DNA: TGTGCCAGCAGCGAGGACTTCACCAAAAACATTCAGTACTTC

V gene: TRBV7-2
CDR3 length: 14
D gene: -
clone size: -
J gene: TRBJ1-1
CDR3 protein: CASSLRLYGAEAFF
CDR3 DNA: TGTGCCAGCAGCTTAAGACTTTATGGTGCTGAAGCTTTCTTT

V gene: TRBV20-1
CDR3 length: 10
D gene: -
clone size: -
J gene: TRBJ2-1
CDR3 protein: CSARASEQFF
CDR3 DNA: TGCAGTGCTAGAGCATCCGAGCAGTTCTTC

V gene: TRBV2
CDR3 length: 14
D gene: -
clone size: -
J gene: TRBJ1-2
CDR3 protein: CASSEGFSGYGYTF
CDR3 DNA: TGTGCCAGCAGTGAAGGCTTTTCAGGGTATGGCTACACCTTC

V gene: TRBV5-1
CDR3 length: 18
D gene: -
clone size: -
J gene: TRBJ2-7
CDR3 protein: CASSLVGSSGTSSYEQYF
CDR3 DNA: TGCGCCAGCAGCTTGGTGGGTAGCTCGGGAACGAGCTCCTACGAGCAGTACTTC

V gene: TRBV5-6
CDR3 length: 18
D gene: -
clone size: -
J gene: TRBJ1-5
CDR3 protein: CASSRSSDGPLDNQPQHF
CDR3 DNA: TGTGCCAGCAGCAGGAGTTCCGACGGTCCTTTAGACAATCAGCCCCAGCATTTT

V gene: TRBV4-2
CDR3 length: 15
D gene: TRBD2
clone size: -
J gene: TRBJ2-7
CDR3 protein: CASSQERSGRGEQYF
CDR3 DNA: TGTGCCAGCAGCCAAGAGAGGAGCGGGAGGGGAGAGCAGTACTTC

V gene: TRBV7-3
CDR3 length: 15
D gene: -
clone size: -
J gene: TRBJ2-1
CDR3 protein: CASSLSAGRDNEQFF
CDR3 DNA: TGTGCCAGCAGCTTAAGCGCGGGTAGGGACAATGAGCAGTTCTTC

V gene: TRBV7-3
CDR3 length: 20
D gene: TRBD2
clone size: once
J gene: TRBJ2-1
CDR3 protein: CASSLSGGLAGGRGVDEQFF
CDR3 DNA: TGTGCCAGCAGCTTATCCGGCGGACTAGCGGGAGGTAGAGGGGTGGATGAGCAGTTCTTC

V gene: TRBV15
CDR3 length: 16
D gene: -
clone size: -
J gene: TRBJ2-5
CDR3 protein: CATSRDRIFGKETQYF
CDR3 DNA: TGTGCCACCAGCAGAGATCGCATTTTCGGGAAGGAGACCCAGTACTTC

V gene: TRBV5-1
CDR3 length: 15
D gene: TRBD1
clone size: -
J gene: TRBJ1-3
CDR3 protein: CASSLVQGAGNTIYF
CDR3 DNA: TGCGCCAGCAGCTTGGTTCAGGGGGCTGGAAACACCATATATTTT

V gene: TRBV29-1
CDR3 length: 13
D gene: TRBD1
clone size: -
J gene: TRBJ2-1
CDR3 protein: CSALGQAISEQFF
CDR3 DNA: TGCAGCGCACTTGGACAGGCGATTAGTGAGCAGTTCTTC

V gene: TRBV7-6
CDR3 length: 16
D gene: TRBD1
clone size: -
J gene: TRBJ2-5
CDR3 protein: CASSLNDRAIQETQYF
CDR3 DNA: TGTGCCAGCAGCTTAAACGACAGGGCTATACAAGAGACCCAGTACTTC

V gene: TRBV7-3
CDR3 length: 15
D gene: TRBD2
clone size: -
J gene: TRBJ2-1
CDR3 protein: CASSLRAGGWDEQFF
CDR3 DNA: TGTGCCAGCAGCTTACGGGCGGGAGGTTGGGATGAGCAGTTCTTC

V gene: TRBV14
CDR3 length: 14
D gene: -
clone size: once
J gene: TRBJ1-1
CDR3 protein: CASSQDWRGLPAFF
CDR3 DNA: TGTGCCAGCAGCCAAGATTGGAGGGGACTCCCTGCTTTCTTT

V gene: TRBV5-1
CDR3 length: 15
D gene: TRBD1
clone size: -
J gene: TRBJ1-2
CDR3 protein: CASSPDTGAVTGYTF
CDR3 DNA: TGCGCCAGCAGCCCGGATACAGGGGCTGTCACTGGCTACACCTTC

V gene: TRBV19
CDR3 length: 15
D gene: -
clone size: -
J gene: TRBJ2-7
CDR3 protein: CASSIATGVGYEQYF
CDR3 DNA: TGTGCCAGTAGTATAGCAACGGGAGTGGGATACGAGCAGTACTTC

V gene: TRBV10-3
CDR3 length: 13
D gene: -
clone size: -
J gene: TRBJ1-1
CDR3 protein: CAISVDRNTEAFF
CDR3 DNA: TGTGCCATCAGCGTCGACAGGAACACTGAAGCTTTCTTT

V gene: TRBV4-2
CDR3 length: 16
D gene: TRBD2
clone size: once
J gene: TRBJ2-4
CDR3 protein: CASSPLAGVAKNIQYF
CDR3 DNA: TGTGCCAGCAGCCCCTTAGCGGGAGTAGCCAAAAACATTCAGTACTTC

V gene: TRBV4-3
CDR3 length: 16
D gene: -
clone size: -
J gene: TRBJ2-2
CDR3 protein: CASSQDRLLNTGELFF
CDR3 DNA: TGCGCCAGCAGCCAAGATAGACTTTTGAACACCGGGGAGCTGTTTTTT

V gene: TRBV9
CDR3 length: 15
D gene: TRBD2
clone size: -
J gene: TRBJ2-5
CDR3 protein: CASSPGGRAAETQYF
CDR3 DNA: TGTGCCAGCAGCCCCGGTGGGAGGGCCGCCGAGACCCAGTACTTC

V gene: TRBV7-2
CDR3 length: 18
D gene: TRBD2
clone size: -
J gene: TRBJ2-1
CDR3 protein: CASSQGLAGGLTLNEQFF
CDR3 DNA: TGTGCCAGCAGCCAGGGACTAGCGGGAGGGTTGACTCTCAATGAGCAGTTCTTC

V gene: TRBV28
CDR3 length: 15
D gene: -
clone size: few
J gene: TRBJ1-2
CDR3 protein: CASITRSGVNYGYTF
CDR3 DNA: TGTGCCAGCATCACCCGGTCCGGGGTTAACTATGGCTACACCTTC

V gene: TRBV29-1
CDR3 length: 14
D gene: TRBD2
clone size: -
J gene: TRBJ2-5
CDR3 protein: CSVELAGLQETQYF
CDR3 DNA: TGCAGCGTTGAGCTAGCGGGATTACAAGAGACCCAGTACTTC

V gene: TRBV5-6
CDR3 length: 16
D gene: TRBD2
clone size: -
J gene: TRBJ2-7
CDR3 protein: CASSFQTSGSYDEQYF
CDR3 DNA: TGTGCCAGCAGCTTCCAGACTAGCGGGAGTTATGACGAGCAGTACTTC